Shown below are 13 T cell receptor beta chains from a single sample sequenced in a study of cytomegalovirus exposure and HLA in healthy donors. 60 Vbeta and 13 Jbeta primers were used in PCR. Method: immunoSEQ multiplex PCR; TCRdb's copy keeps in-frame clones and lacks some. This table has approximately 180,000 clones, 80% appearing once. Sequencing was done on a sample of PBMCs. The receptor source for this set is a man aged 25-45 years in good health and CMV-seropositive.

The V and J genes are TRBV4-1 and TRBJ1-1; tentatively, D is TRBD1 (5 bases). Germline-derived CDR1 and CDR2 are MGHRA and YSYEKL. V was pared by 4 bases and J by 3 bases, with 9 bases between. The length of the CDR3 is 13 residues. This CDR3 reads CASSLDRYTEAFF. CDR3 nucleotide sequence: TGCGCCAGCAGCCTAGACAGATACACTGAAGCTTTCTTT.

The V call is TRBV27, the J call TRBJ2-1; 11 bases align to TRBD2. Germline V gene sequence: CDR1 MNHEY, CDR2 SMNVEV (reference sequence). The CDR3 totals 16 residues. The V segment lost 8 bases and the J segment 8 bases; nucleotides outside the gene matches: 14. The CDR3 sequence: CASSARLAGGVDEQFF. In DNA, the CDR3 is TGTGCCAGCTCGGCTCGGTTAGCGGGAGGGGTTGATGAGCAGTTCTTC.

The chain is built from TRBV5-1 and TRBJ2-3; TRBD1 matches 8 bases. CDR1 and CDR2 from the germline V gene are SGHRS and YFSETQ. The CDR3 extends over 17 amino acids. V gave up 3 bases and J gave up 3 bases; unmatched junction bases: 12. CDR3 region: CASSSRPGQGGTDTQYF. DNA for the CDR3: TGCGCCAGCAGCTCTAGGCCAGGACAGGGCGGAACAGATACGCAGTATTTT.

The chain carries TRBV5-1 and TRBJ1-4; tentative D call: TRBD1 (5 bases). CDR3 length: 15 amino acids. CDR1 and CDR2 from the germline V gene are SGHRS and YFSETQ. Trimming left V 0 bases short and J 2 bases short, with 8 bases between. CDR3 DNA: TGCGCCAGCAGCTTGGGTAGACAGACTAATGAAAAACTGTTTTTT. The encoded protein is CASSLGRQTNEKLFF.

The chain combines TRBV11-3 with TRBJ2-5; unclear D gene. Trimming removed 5 bases at V and 2 bases at J, with 6 bases between. This CDR3 comprises 12 residues. Looked up from germline, CDR1 is SGHNT and CDR2 is YENEEA. DNA of the CDR3: TGTGCCAGCAGCCCTACTCAAGAGACCCAGTACTTC. Residues: CASSPTQETQYF.

This chain joins TRBV7-8 and TRBJ2-3; TRBD2 agrees at 7 bases. The germline gives CDR1 SGHVS, CDR2 FQNEAQ. The CDR3 is 16 residues long. V was pared by 7 bases and J by 9 bases, with 19 bases of the junction left unmatched. CDR3 region: CASTQPTGGGRVTQYF. The CDR3, as DNA: TGTGCCAGCACCCAACCCACCGGGGGAGGGCGCGTCACGCAGTATTTT.

This chain uses TRBV27 with TRBJ1-1, with D maybe TRBD1 (6 bases). In germline, CDR1 is MNHEY, CDR2 SMNVEV (reference sequence). V gave up 1 base and J gave up 4 bases, with 16 bases separating them. The CDR3 is 16 amino acids. The CDR3 sequence is CASSLLCGGCGTEAFF. DNA for the CDR3: TGTGCCAGCAGTTTATTATGTGGGGGCTGCGGCACTGAAGCTTTCTTT.

The chain uses TRBV6-1 and TRBJ1-3; possible D gene TRBD1, 5 bases. The CDR3 extends over 15 amino acids. Germline assignment: CDR1 MNHNS and CDR2 SASEGT. The V and J ends lost 4 bases and 0 bases respectively, with 10 bases between them. Here the CDR3 DNA reads TGTGCCAGCAGTGCCAGGGATCTCTCTGGAAACACCATATATTTT. Translated: CASSARDLSGNTIYF.

The chain is built from TRBV15 and TRBJ1-6; D might be TRBD1 (5 bases). The length of the CDR3 is 14 residues. The V gene lost 5 bases and the J gene lost 11 bases, with 16 bases spanning the gap. Germline assignment: CDR1 LNHNV and CDR2 YYDKDF (reference sequence). CDR3 loop: CATSSRSTGAPLHF. In DNA, the CDR3 is TGTGCCACCAGCTCCCGGAGTACGGGGGCACCCCTCCACTTT.

This chain connects TRBV6-6 to TRBJ1-2; D possibly corresponds to TRBD1 (6 bases). Germline CDR1 reads MNHNY; CDR2 reads SVGAGI (reference sequence). V was trimmed by 4 bases and J by 2 bases, leaving 11 bases between them. This CDR3 has 14 residues. CDR3 in DNA: TGTGCCAGCAGTTTCCAACAGGGAAACTATGGCTACACCTTC. This encodes CASSFQQGNYGYTF.

V and J are TRBV5-4 and TRBJ2-5; 11 bases map to TRBD2. The CDR3 spans 17 residues. The germline V gene encodes CDR1 SGHNT and CDR2 YYREEE (reference sequence). Germline trimming cut 4 bases from V and 4 bases from J; bases unmatched to any gene: 12. The CDR3 loop reads CASSRVTSGGPRETQYF. In DNA, the CDR3 is TGTGCCAGCAGCCGGGTCACTAGCGGGGGCCCTCGAGAGACCCAGTACTTC.

J is TRBJ2-3 and V is TRBV14; D is ambiguous. The V gene's germline CDR1 is SGHDN and CDR2 FVKESK. The CDR3 extends over 15 amino acids. Trimming left V 6 bases short and J 0 bases short, with 13 bases between. The CDR3 protein is CASSQFRVSTDTQYF. The CDR3 DNA follows: TGTGCCAGCAGTCAATTTCGGGTTAGCACAGATACGCAGTATTTT.

This clone was seen a handful of times. The rearrangement uses TRBV5-6 and TRBJ1-1; D is perhaps TRBD1 (5 bases). The germline V gene encodes CDR1 SGHDT and CDR2 YYEEEE. The V and J ends lost 3 bases and 1 base respectively, with 13 bases between them. The CDR3 covers 15 residues. The CDR3 bases are TGTGCCAGCAGCTGGGGGGTAGGGGCGAACACTGAAGCTTTCTTT. Its translation is CASSWGVGANTEAFF.